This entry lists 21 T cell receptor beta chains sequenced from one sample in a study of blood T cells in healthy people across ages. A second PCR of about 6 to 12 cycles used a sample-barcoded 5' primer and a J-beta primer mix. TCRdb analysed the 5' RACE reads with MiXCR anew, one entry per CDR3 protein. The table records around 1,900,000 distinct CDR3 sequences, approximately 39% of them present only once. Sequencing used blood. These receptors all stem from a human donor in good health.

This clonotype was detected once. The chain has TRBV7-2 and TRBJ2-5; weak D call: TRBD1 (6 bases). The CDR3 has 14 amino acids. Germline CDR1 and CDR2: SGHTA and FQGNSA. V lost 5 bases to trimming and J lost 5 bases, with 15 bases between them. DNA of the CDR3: TGTGCCAGCAGCCGAAAAGGACAGTTGGAGACCCAGTACTTC. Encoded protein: CASSRKGQLETQYF.

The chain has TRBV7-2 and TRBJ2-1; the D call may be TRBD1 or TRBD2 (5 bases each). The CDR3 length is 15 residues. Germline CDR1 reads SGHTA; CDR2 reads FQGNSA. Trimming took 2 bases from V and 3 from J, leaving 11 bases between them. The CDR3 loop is CASSLTGQFYNEQFF. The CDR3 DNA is TGTGCCAGCAGCTTAACGGGGCAGTTCTACAATGAGCAGTTCTTC.

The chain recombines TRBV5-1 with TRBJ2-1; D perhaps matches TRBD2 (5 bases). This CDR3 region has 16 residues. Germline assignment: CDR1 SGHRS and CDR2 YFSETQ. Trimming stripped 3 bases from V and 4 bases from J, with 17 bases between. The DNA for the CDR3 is TGCGCCAGCAGCTCTGGATCGGGATTAGAATACAATGAGCAGTTCTTC. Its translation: CASSSGSGLEYNEQFF.

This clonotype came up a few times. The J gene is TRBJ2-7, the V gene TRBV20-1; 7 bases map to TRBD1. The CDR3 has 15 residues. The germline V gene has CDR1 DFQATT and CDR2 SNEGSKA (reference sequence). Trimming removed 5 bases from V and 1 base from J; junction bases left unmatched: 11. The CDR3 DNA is TGCAGTGCTTCCCCTGCAGGGGGTATATCCTACGAGCAGTACTTC. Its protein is CSASPAGGISYEQYF.

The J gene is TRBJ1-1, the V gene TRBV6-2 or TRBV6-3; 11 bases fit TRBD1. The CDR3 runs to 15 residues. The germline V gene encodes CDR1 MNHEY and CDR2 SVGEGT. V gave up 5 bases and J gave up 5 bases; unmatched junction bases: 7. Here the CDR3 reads CASSDRDRGDTEAFF. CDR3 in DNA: TGTGCCAGCAGTGACCGGGACAGGGGGGATACTGAAGCTTTCTTT.

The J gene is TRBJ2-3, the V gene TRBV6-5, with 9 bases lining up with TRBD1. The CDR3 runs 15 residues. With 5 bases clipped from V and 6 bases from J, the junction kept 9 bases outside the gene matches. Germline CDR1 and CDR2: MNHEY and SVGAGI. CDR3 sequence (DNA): TGTGCCAGCAGTGGGACCGGGACAGGGTTCGATACGCAGTATTTT. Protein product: CASSGTGTGFDTQYF.

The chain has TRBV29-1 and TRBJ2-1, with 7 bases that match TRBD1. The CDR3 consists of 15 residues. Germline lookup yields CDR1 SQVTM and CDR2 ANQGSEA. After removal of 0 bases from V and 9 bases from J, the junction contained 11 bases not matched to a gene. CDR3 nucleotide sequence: TGCAGCGTTGAAGATCTAGGGACAGCCCGGGGTGAGCAGTTCTTC. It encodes CSVEDLGTARGEQFF.

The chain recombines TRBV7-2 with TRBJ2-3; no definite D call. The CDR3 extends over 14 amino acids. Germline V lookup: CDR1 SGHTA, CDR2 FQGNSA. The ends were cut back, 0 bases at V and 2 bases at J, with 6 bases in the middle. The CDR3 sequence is CASSLAEATDTQYF. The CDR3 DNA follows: TGTGCCAGCAGCTTAGCCGAGGCCACAGATACGCAGTATTTT.

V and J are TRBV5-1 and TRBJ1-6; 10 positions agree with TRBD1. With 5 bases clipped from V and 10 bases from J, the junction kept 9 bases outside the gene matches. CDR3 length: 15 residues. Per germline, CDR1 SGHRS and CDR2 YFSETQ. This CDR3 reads CASRVGTGETSPLHF. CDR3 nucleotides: TGCGCCAGCAGAGTGGGGACAGGGGAGACCTCACCCCTCCACTTT.

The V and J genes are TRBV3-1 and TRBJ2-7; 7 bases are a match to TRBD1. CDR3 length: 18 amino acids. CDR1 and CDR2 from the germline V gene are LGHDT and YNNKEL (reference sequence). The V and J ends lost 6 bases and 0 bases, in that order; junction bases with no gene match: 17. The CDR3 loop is CASSGVRQGPLHSYEQYF. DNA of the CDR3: TGTGCCAGCAGTGGGGTCAGACAGGGACCACTCCACTCCTACGAGCAGTACTTC.

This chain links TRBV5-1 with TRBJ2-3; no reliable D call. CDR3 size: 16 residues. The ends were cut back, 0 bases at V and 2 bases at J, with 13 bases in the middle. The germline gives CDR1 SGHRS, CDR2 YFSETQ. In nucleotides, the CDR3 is TGCGCCAGCAGCTTGGGTGGCAGAGCAGACACAGATACGCAGTATTTT. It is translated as CASSLGGRADTDTQYF. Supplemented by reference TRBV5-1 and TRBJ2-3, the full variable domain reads KAGVTQTPRYLIKTRGQQVTLSCSPISGHRSVSWYQQTPGQGLQFLFEYFSETQRNKGNFPGRFSGRQFSNSRSEMNVSTLELGDSALYLCASSLGGRADTDTQYFGPGTRLTVL.

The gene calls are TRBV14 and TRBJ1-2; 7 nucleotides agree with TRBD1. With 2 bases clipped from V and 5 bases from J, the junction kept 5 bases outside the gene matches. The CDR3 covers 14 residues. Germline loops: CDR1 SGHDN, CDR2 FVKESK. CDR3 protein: CASSQNQQGYGYTF. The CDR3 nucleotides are TGTGCCAGCAGCCAAAACCAACAGGGGTATGGCTACACCTTC.

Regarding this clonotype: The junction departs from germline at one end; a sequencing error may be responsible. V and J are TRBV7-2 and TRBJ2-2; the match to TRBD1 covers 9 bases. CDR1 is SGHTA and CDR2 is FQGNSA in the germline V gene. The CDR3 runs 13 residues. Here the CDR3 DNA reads TGTGCCAGCAGCCCACAGGGGGCCGGGGAGCGGTTTTTT. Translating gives CASSPQGAGERFF.

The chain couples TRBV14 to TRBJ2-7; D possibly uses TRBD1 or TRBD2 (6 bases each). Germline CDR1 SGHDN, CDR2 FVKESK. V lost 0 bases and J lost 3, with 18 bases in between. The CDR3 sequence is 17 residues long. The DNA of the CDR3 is TGTGCCAGCAGCCAAGATCTTTCGCGAGGGGGAGGCTACGAGCAGTACTTC. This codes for CASSQDLSRGGGYEQYF. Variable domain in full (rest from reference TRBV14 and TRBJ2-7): EAGVTQFPSHSVIEKGQTVTLRCDPISGHDNLYWYRRVMGKEIKFLLHFVKESKQDESGMPNNRFLAERTGGTYSTLKVQPAELEDSGVYFCASSQDLSRGGGYEQYFGPGTRLTVT.

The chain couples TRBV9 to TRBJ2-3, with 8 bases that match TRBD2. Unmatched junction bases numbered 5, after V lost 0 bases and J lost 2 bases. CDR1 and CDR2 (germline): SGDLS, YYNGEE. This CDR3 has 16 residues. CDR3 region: CASSVGPAGDTDTQYF. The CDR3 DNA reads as TGTGCCAGCAGCGTAGGTCCAGCGGGGGACACAGATACGCAGTATTTT. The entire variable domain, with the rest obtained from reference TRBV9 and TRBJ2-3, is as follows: DSGVTQTPKHLITATGQRVTLRCSPRSGDLSVYWYQQSLDQGLQFLIQYYNGEERAKGNILERFSAQQFPDLHSELNLSSLELGDSALYFCASSVGPAGDTDTQYFGPGTRLTVL.

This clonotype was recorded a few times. This CDR3 is CASSLQTTSHREQYF. CDR3 bases: TGCGCCAGCAGCCTGCAAACGACTAGTCACCGCGAGCAGTACTTC. J is TRBJ2-7 and V is TRBV5-1; the D gene is possibly TRBD2 (6 bases). Germline V gives CDR1 SGHRS, CDR2 YFSETQ. The V gene lost 4 bases and the J gene lost 6 bases, with 20 bases spanning the gap. The CDR3 consists of 15 residues.

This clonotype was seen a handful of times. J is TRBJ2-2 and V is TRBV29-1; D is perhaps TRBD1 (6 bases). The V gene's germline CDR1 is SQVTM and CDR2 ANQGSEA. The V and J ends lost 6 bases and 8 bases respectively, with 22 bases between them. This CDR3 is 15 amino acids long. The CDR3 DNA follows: TGCAGCGTCGGGAAGGCAGGGGCGGCACGGGGGGAGCTGTTTTTT. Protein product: CSVGKAGAARGELFF.

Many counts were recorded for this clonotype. The CDR3 coding sequence is TGCAGCGTCACCTTAGGGGCTAACTATGGCTACACCTTC. This encodes CSVTLGANYGYTF. The V call is TRBV29-1, the J call TRBJ1-2; perhaps TRBD1 as D (5 bases). The CDR3 consists of 13 residues. Germline lookup yields CDR1 SQVTM and CDR2 ANQGSEA. V was shortened by 6 bases and J by 0 bases, with 11 bases between the two germline ends. Drawing the rest from reference TRBV29-1 and TRBJ1-2, the complete variable domain is SAVISQKPSRDICQRGTSLTIQCQVDSQVTMMFWYRQQPGQSLTLIATANQGSEATYESGFVIDKFPISRPNLTFSTLTVSNMSPEDSSIYLCSVTLGANYGYTFGSGTRLTVV.

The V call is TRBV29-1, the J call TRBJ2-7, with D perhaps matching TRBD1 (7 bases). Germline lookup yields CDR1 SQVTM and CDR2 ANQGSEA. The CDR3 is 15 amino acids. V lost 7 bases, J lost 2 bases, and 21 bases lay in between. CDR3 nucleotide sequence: TGCAGCGCTGAGGCAGGGGGGCAGGGGACCTACGAGCAGTACTTC. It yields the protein CSAEAGGQGTYEQYF.

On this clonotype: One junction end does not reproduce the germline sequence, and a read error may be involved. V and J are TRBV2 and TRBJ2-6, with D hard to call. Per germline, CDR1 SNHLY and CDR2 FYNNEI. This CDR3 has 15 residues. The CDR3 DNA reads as TGTGCCAGCAGTGAGCTTGGCTCTGGGACCAACGTCCTGACTTTC. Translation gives CASSELGSGTNVLTF. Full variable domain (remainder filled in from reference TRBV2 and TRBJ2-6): EPEVTQTPSHQVTQMGQEVILRCVPISNHLYFYWYRQILGQKVEFLVSFYNNEISEKSEIFDDQFSVERPDGSNFTLKIRSTKLEDSAMYFCASSELGSGTNVLTFGAGSRLTVL.

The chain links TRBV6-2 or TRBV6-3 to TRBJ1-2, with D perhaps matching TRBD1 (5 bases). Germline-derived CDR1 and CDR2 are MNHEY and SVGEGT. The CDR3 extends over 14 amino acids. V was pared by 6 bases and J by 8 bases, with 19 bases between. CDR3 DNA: TGTGCCAGCAGCACGGGTCAAGGACATCTCGGCTACACCTTC. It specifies CASSTGQGHLGYTF.